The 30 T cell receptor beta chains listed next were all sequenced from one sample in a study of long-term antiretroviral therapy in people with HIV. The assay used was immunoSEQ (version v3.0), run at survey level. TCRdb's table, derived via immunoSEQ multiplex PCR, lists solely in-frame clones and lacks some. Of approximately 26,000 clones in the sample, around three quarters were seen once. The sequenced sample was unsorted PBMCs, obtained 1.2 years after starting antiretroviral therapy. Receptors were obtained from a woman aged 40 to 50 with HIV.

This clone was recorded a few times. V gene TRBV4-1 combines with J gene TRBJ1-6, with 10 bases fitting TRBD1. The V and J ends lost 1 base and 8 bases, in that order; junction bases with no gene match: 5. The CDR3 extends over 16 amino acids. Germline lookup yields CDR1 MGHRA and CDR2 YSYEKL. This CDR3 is CASSQGPGQGYSPLHF. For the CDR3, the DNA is TGCGCCAGCAGCCAAGGGCCGGGACAGGGGTATTCACCCCTCCACTTT.

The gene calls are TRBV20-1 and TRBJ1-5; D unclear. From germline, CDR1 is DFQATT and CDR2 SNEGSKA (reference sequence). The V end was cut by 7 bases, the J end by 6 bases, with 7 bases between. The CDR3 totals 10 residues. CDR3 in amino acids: CSDFAQPQHF. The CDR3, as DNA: TGCAGTGACTTCGCTCAGCCCCAGCATTTT.

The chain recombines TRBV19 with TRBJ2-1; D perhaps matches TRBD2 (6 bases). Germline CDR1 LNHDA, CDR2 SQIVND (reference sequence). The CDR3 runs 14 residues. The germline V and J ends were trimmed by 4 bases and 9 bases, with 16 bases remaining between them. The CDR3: CASSNGGFSGEQFF. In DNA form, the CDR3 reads TGTGCCAGTAGTAATGGGGGGTTCAGTGGTGAGCAGTTCTTC.

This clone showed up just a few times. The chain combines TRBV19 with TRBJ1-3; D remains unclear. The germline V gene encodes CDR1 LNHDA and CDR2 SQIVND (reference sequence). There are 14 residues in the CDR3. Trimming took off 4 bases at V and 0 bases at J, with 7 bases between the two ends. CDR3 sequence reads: CASSTGFSGNTIYF. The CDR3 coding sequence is TGTGCCAGTAGTACAGGATTCTCTGGAAACACCATATATTTT.

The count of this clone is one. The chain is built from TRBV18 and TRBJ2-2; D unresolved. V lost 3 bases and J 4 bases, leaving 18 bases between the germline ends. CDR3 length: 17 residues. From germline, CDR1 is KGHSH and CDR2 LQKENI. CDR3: CASSPILSGSGTGELFF. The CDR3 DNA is TGTGCCAGCTCACCGATCTTGAGTGGGTCAGGCACCGGGGAGCTGTTTTTT.

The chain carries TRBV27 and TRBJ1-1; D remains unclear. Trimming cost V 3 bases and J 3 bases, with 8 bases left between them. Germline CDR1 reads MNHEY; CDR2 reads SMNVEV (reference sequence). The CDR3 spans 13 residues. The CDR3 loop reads CASSFLPDTEAFF. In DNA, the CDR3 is TGTGCCAGCAGTTTTTTGCCGGACACTGAAGCTTTCTTT.

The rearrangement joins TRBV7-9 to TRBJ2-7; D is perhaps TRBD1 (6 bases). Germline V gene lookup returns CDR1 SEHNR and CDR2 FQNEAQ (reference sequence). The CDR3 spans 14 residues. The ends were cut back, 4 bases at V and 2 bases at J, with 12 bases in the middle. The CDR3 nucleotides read TGTGCCAGCAGCTCGCCCAGGGGCCCCTACGAGCAGTACTTC. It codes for CASSSPRGPYEQYF.

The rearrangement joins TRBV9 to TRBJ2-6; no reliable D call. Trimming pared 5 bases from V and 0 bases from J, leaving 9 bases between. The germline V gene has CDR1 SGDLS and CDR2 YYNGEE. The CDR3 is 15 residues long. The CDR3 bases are TGTGCCAGCAGTCTCTTACCCTCTGGGGCCAACGTCCTGACTTTC. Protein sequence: CASSLLPSGANVLTF.

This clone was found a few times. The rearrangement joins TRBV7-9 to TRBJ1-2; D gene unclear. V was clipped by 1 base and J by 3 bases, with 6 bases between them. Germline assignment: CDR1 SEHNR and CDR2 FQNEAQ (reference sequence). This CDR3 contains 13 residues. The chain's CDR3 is CASSLGWDYGYTF. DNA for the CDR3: TGTGCCAGCAGCTTAGGGTGGGACTATGGCTACACCTTC.

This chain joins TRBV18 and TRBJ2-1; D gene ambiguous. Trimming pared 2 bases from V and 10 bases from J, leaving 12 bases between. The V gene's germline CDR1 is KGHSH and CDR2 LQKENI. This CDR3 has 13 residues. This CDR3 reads CASSPSRGFEQFF. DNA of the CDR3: TGTGCCAGCTCACCATCACGTGGGTTCGAGCAGTTCTTC.

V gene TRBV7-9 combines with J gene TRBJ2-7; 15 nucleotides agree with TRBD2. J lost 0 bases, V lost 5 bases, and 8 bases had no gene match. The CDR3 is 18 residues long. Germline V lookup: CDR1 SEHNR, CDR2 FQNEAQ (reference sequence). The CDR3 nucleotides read TGTGCCAGCAGCGGAAGGACTAGCGGGGGGGACCGCTCCTACGAGCAGTACTTC. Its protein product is CASSGRTSGGDRSYEQYF.

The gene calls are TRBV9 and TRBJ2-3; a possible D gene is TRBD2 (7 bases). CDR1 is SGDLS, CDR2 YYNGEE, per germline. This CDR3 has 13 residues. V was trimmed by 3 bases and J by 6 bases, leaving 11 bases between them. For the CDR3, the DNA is TGTGCCAGCAGCGGGGGGGGCGGGGATACGCAGTATTTT. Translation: CASSGGGGDTQYF.

The DNA of the CDR3 is TGTGCCAGCAGCTTAACTAGCGGGGGGGAGACCCAGTACTTC. Its protein is CASSLTSGGETQYF. J is TRBJ2-5 and V is TRBV7-9; TRBD2 matches at 12 bases. Germline CDR1 SEHNR, CDR2 FQNEAQ (reference sequence). V trimming: 2 bases; J trimming: 5 bases; junction bases outside the gene matches: 0. The CDR3 loop spans 14 amino acids.

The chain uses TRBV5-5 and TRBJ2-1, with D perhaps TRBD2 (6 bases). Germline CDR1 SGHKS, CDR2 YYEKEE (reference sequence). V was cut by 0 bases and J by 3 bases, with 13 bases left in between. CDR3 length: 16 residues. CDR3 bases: TGTGCCAGCAGCTTGGTGCGTCTAGCGTACTACAATGAGCAGTTCTTC. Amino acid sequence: CASSLVRLAYYNEQFF. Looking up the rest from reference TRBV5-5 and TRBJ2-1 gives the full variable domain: DAGVTQSPTHLIKTRGQQVTLRCSPISGHKSVSWYQQVLGQGPQFIFQYYEKEERGRGNFPDRFSARQFPNYSSELNVNALLLGDSALYLCASSLVRLAYYNEQFFGPGTRLTVL.

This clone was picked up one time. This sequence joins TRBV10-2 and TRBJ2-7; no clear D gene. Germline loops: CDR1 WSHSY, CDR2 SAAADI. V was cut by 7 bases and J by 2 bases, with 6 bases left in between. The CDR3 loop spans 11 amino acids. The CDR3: CASTEAYEQYF. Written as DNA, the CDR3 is TGCGCCAGCACCGAGGCCTACGAGCAGTACTTC.

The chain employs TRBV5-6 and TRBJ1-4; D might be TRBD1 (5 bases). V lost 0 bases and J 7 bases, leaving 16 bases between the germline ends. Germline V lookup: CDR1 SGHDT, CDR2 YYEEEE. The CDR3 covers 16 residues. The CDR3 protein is CASSLDGGFYGEKLFF. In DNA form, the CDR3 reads TGTGCCAGCAGCTTGGACGGGGGTTTTTACGGTGAAAAACTGTTTTTT.

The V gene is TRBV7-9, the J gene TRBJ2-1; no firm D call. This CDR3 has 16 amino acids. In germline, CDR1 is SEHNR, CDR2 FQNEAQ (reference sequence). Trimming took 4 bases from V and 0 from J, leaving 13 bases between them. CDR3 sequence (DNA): TGTGCCAGCAGCTCCGATTTCGTCGTCTCCTACAATGAGCAGTTCTTC. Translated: CASSSDFVVSYNEQFF.

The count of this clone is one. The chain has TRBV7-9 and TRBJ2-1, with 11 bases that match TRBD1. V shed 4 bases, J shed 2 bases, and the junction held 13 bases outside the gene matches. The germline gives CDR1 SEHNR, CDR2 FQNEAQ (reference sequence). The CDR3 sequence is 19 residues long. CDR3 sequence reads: CASSYRDRGREEAYNEQFF. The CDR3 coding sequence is TGTGCCAGCAGCTACCGGGACAGGGGGAGGGAGGAGGCCTACAATGAGCAGTTCTTC.

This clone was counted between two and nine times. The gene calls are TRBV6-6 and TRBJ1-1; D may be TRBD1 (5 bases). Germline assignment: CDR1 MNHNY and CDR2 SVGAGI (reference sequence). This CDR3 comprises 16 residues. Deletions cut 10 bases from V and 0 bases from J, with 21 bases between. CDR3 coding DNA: TGTGCCACCCTGAGCCCTCAACAGGCTTTGAACACTGAAGCTTTCTTT. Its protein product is CATLSPQQALNTEAFF.

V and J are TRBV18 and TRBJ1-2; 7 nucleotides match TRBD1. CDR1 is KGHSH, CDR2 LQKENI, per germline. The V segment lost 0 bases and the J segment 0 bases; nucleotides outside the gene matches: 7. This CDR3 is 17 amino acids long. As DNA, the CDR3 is TGTGCCAGCTCACCACCGTACGAGGGGGCCTCTAACTATGGCTACACCTTC. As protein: CASSPPYEGASNYGYTF.

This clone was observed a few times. The CDR3 is CASSLNPVRNSPLHF. The DNA for the CDR3 is TGTGCCAGCAGCTTAAACCCAGTAAGGAATTCACCCCTCCACTTT. The chain joins TRBV7-2 to TRBJ1-6; unclear D gene. The CDR3 contains 15 residues. CDR1 is SGHTA and CDR2 is FQGNSA in the germline V gene. Between the trimmed V and J ends, which lost 2 bases and 7 bases, there was a span of 12 bases.

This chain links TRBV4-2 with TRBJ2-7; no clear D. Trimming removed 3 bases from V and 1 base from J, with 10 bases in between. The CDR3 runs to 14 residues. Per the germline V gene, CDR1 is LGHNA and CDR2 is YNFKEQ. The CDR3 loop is CASSHPDGSYEQYF. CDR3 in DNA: TGTGCCAGCAGCCACCCGGACGGTTCCTACGAGCAGTACTTC.

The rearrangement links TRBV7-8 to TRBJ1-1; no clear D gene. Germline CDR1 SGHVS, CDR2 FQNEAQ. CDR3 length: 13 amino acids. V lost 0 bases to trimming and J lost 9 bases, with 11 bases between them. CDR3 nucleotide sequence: TGTGCCAGCAGCTTAGCGCAGAACTCTAAAGCTTTCTTT. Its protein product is CASSLAQNSKAFF.

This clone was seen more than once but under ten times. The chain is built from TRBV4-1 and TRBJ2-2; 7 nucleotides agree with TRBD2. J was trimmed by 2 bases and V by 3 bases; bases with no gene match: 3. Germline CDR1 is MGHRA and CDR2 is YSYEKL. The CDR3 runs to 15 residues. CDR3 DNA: TGCGCCAGCAGCCACCCGGGACTAAACACCGGGGAGCTGTTTTTT. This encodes CASSHPGLNTGELFF.

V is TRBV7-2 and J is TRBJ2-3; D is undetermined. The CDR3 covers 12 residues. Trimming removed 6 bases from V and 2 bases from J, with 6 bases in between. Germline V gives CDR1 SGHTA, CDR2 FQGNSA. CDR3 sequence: CASRDDTDTQYF. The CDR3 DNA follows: TGTGCCAGCAGGGATGACACAGATACGCAGTATTTT. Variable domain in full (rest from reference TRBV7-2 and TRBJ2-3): GAGVSQSPSNKVTEKGKDVELRCDPISGHTALYWYRQSLGQGLEFLIYFQGNSAPDKSGLPSDRFSAERTGGSVSTLTIQRTQQEDSAVYLCASRDDTDTQYFGPGTRLTVL.

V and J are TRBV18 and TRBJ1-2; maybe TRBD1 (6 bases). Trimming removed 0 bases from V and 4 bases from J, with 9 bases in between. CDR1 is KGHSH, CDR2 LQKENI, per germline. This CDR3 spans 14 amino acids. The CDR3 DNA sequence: TGTGCCAGCTCACCACCGGCGGGGGCCTATGGCTACACCTTC. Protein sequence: CASSPPAGAYGYTF.

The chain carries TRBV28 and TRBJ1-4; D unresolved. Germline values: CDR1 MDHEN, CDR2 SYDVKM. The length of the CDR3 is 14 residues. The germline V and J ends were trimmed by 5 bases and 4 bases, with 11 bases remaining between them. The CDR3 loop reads CASSPLGLNEKLFF. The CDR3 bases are TGTGCCAGCAGTCCCCTCGGACTTAATGAAAAACTGTTTTTT. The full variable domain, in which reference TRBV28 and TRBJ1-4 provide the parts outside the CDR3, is DVKVTQSSRYLVKRTGEKVFLECVQDMDHENMFWYRQDPGLGLRLIYFSYDVKMKEKGDIPEGYSVSREKKERFSLILESASTNQTSMYLCASSPLGLNEKLFFGSGTQLSVL.

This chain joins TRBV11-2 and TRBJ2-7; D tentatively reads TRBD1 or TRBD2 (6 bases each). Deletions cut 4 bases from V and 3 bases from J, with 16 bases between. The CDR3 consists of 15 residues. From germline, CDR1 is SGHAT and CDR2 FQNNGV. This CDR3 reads CASSSWDGGLYEQYF. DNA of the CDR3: TGTGCCAGCAGCTCCTGGGATGGGGGGCTCTACGAGCAGTACTTC.

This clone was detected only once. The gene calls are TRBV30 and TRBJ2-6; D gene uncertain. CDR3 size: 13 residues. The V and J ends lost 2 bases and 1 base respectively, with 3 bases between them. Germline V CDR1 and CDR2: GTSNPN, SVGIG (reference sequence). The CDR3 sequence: CAWSSSGANVLTF. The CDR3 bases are TGTGCCTGGAGTTCTTCTGGGGCCAACGTCCTGACTTTC. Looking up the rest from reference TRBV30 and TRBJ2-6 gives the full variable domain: SQTIHQWPATLVQPVGSPLSLECTVEGTSNPNLYWYRQAAGRGLQLLFYSVGIGQISSEVPQNLSASRPQDRQFILSSKKLLLSDSGFYLCAWSSSGANVLTFGAGSRLTVL.

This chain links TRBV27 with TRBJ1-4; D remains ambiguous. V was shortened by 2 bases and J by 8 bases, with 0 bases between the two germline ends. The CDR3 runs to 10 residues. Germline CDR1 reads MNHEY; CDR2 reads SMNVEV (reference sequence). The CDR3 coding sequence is TGTGCCAGCAGTTTAGAAAAACTGTTTTTT. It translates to CASSLEKLFF.